This T cell receptor (beta chain) is drawn from a study of T cells in Graves' hyperthyroidism and ophthalmopathy. On this clonotype: This CDR3 fails to terminate in the conserved phenylalanine or tryptophan, so it likely reflects a read error. No DNA is shown, since the ends of the CDR3 on it are uncertain; the CDR3 is the one TCRdb lists.

Researchers amplified the TCR beta CDR3 regions from RNA transcripts. An initial round of RT-PCR targeting the TCR CDR3 relied on the HTBI primer set. Using its own MiXCR run on the multiplex PCR reads, TCRdb lists one record per CDR3 protein. The table has approximately 500,000 distinct CDR3 sequences, about 45% seen once. Germline assignment: CDR1 KGHDR and CDR2 SFDVKD. With termini counted, the CDR3 has 8 amino acids. Sequenced input: peripheral blood or thyroid tissue (not recorded which). This TCR came from a woman under 30 with Graves' hyperthyroidism. The chain is built from TRBV24-1 and TRBJ2-6; TRBD1, the table's D call, was not compared with the DNA. This CDR3 is CATKPGTS.